The 30 T cell receptor beta chains below were found in one sample sequenced in a study of blood T cell repertoires in COVID-19. Libraries were prepared by immunoSEQ multiplex PCR; TCRdb keeps only in-frame clonotypes and omits some of them. The profile shows around 310,000 clones, around nine tenths of them singletons. The sample was PBMCs or T cells enriched from blood (not recorded which). The receptors derive from a man between 25 and 39 years old who had recovered from COVID-19.

The rearrangement links TRBV28 to TRBJ2-1; TRBD2 aligns across 8 bases. J was trimmed by 6 bases and V by 6 bases; bases with no gene match: 10. This CDR3 contains 15 residues. Looked up from germline, CDR1 is MDHEN and CDR2 is SYDVKM. The CDR3 loop is CASSGPGLGTNEQFF. CDR3 coding DNA: TGTGCCAGCAGCGGGCCGGGACTAGGGACCAATGAGCAGTTCTTC.

CDR3 loop: CASSQVEGGAPLHF. The DNA for the CDR3 is TGCGCCAGCAGCCAAGTCGAAGGAGGGGCACCCCTCCACTTT. The chain joins TRBV4-1 to TRBJ1-6, with D perhaps TRBD1 (5 bases). Germline assignment: CDR1 MGHRA and CDR2 YSYEKL. The CDR3 length is 14 residues. V dropped 1 base and J dropped 11 bases, with 12 bases sitting between them.

The chain employs TRBV10-1 and TRBJ2-7, with 9 nucleotides matching TRBD1. Trimming took 6 bases from V and 6 from J; bases not matched to a gene: 9. This CDR3 spans 14 amino acids. CDR1 and CDR2 from the germline V gene are WNHNN and SYGVQD (reference sequence). The CDR3 sequence is CASSSGTGWIEQYF. CDR3 bases: TGCGCCAGCAGCTCCGGGACAGGGTGGATCGAGCAGTACTTC.

The V and J genes are TRBV24-1 and TRBJ2-5; 8 bases agree with TRBD2. V dropped 7 bases and J dropped 3; count of bases not matched to a gene: 3. Germline CDR1 reads KGHDR; CDR2 reads SFDVKD. The CDR3 loop spans 13 amino acids. The CDR3 protein is CATSDSGEETQYF. CDR3 sequence (DNA): TGTGCCACCAGCGATAGCGGGGAAGAGACCCAGTACTTC.

The chain recombines TRBV4-2 with TRBJ2-1; 8 nucleotides align to TRBD2. Germline values: CDR1 LGHNA, CDR2 YNFKEQ. This CDR3 spans 17 amino acids. V shed 0 bases, J shed 1 base, and the junction held 5 bases outside the gene matches. CDR3 DNA sequence: TGTGCCAGCAGCCAAGAAGCGACTAGCGTTTCCTACAATGAGCAGTTCTTC. It translates to CASSQEATSVSYNEQFF.

The chain employs TRBV4-1 and TRBJ1-4, with a possible D match to TRBD1 (5 bases). Germline CDR1 reads MGHRA; CDR2 reads YSYEKL. V lost 0 bases to trimming and J lost 6 bases, with 14 bases between them. This CDR3 comprises 16 residues. Here the CDR3 reads CASSQDFRSGYEKLFF. CDR3 sequence (DNA): TGCGCCAGCAGCCAAGATTTTCGGTCAGGGTATGAAAAACTGTTTTTT.

This clone was seen once. The chain links TRBV7-8 to TRBJ1-3; tentatively, D is TRBD1 (5 bases). V lost 0 bases to trimming and J lost 3 bases, with 12 bases between them. The V gene's germline CDR1 is SGHVS and CDR2 FQNEAQ. CDR3 length: 16 amino acids. The CDR3 sequence: CASSLANDRLGNTIYF. The CDR3, as DNA: TGTGCCAGCAGCTTAGCAAACGACAGACTTGGAAACACCATATATTTT.

The chain carries TRBV7-9 and TRBJ2-1, with D unclear. Looked up from germline, CDR1 is SEHNR and CDR2 is FQNEAQ (reference sequence). The CDR3 consists of 12 residues. V lost 5 bases and J lost 10, with 12 bases in between. The CDR3 region has the DNA TGTGCCAGCAGCCAGAAATCCAGAGAGCAGTTCTTC. Its protein product is CASSQKSREQFF.

CDR3 loop: CASSLGGAAGELFF. DNA of the CDR3: TGTGCCAGCAGCCTCGGGGGGGCAGCCGGGGAGCTGTTTTTT. The chain links TRBV6-5 to TRBJ2-2; 8 bases map to TRBD2. Looked up from germline, CDR1 is MNHEY and CDR2 is SVGAGI. There are 14 residues in the CDR3. The V gene end was trimmed by 6 bases and the J gene end by 6 bases; junction bases not matched to a gene: 6.

The chain uses TRBV27 and TRBJ2-5; 7 nucleotides match TRBD1. Germline lookup yields CDR1 MNHEY and CDR2 SMNVEV (reference sequence). J was trimmed by 7 bases and V by 8 bases; bases with no gene match: 16. The CDR3 covers 15 residues. This CDR3 is CASGRTGSKHGTQYF. Written as DNA, the CDR3 is TGTGCCAGCGGCCGGACAGGTTCCAAACATGGGACCCAGTACTTC.

The chain has TRBV11-3 and TRBJ2-1, with a possible D match to TRBD2 (6 bases). This CDR3 has 15 residues. Per germline, CDR1 SGHNT and CDR2 YENEEA. Between the trimmed V and J ends, which lost 1 base and 0 bases, there was a span of 7 bases. CDR3 coding DNA: TGTGCCAGCAGCTTAGGGGAGGCCTCCTACAATGAGCAGTTCTTC. Translating gives CASSLGEASYNEQFF.

The rearrangement links TRBV5-1 to TRBJ2-3; 7 bases fit TRBD2. The CDR3 length is 14 residues. Germline V gene sequence: CDR1 SGHRS, CDR2 YFSETQ. V shed 4 bases, J shed 0 bases, and the junction held 2 bases outside the gene matches. CDR3 region: CASSPRESTDTQYF. DNA of the CDR3: TGCGCCAGCAGCCCGCGGGAGAGCACAGATACGCAGTATTTT.

The V gene is TRBV27, the J gene TRBJ1-6; 7 bases fit TRBD1. CDR1 is MNHEY, CDR2 SMNVEV, per germline (reference sequence). This CDR3 contains 15 residues. Losses at the gene ends were 5 bases for V and 6 bases for J; bases not matched to a gene: 7. CDR3 sequence reads: CASSSNRGRNSPLHF. CDR3 bases: TGTGCCAGCAGTAGCAACAGGGGTCGTAATTCACCCCTCCACTTT.

V usage is TRBV6-1 and J usage is TRBJ1-1, with D perhaps TRBD1 (5 bases). Germline V gene lookup returns CDR1 MNHNS and CDR2 SASEGT. Trimming took 4 bases from V and 5 from J, leaving 20 bases between them. This CDR3 has 16 amino acids. CDR3 residues: CASSGIPREEGTEAFF. CDR3 sequence (DNA): TGTGCCAGCAGTGGAATACCCAGGGAGGAGGGTACTGAAGCTTTCTTT.

The rearrangement joins TRBV5-6 to TRBJ1-6; tentative D call: TRBD1 (6 bases). CDR3 length: 16 amino acids. The germline CDR1 and CDR2 sequences are SGHDT and YYEEEE. The ends were cut back, 0 bases at V and 8 bases at J, with 15 bases in the middle. This CDR3 is CASSLDGQTHHSPLHF. DNA of the CDR3: TGTGCCAGCAGCTTGGATGGACAGACACATCATTCACCCCTCCACTTT.

The chain joins TRBV28 to TRBJ1-5; possible D gene TRBD1, 5 bases. V lost 6 bases to trimming and J lost 6 bases, with 15 bases between them. The CDR3 spans 14 residues. The germline CDR1 and CDR2 sequences are MDHEN and SYDVKM. DNA for the CDR3: TGTGCCAGCAGCGTGAACAGGAGTCCTCAGCCCCAGCATTTT. Translation: CASSVNRSPQPQHF.

The gene calls are TRBV14 and TRBJ1-4, with a possible D match to TRBD1 (6 bases). The germline CDR1 and CDR2 sequences are SGHDN and FVKESK. The CDR3 spans 15 residues. Trimming took 3 bases from V and 2 from J, leaving 10 bases between them. DNA for the CDR3: TGTGCCAGCAGCCACCACGACAGGACTAATGAAAAACTGTTTTTT. The encoded protein is CASSHHDRTNEKLFF.

The chain uses TRBV7-9 and TRBJ1-1, with TRBD1 matching 9 bases. This CDR3 is built from 15 residues. CDR1 and CDR2 (germline): SEHNR, FQNEAQ (reference sequence). V was clipped by 3 bases and J by 3 bases; unmatched bases: 5. This CDR3 is CASSFDRGKDTEAFF. Written as DNA, the CDR3 is TGTGCCAGCAGCTTTGACAGGGGGAAGGACACTGAAGCTTTCTTT.

The V gene is TRBV5-4, the J gene TRBJ1-5; maybe TRBD1 (5 bases). Trimming pared 1 base from V and 5 bases from J, leaving 13 bases between. CDR1 is SGHNT and CDR2 is YYREEE in the germline V gene (reference sequence). This CDR3 region has 15 residues. CDR3 DNA: TGTGCCAGCAGCTTGCAGGGAATAGAGGATCAGCCCCAGCATTTT. Amino acid sequence: CASSLQGIEDQPQHF.

The chain joins TRBV27 to TRBJ1-2; TRBD1 matches at 8 bases. This CDR3 is 14 amino acids long. Germline CDR1 and CDR2: MNHEY and SMNVEV (reference sequence). The V segment lost 3 bases and the J segment 8 bases; nucleotides outside the gene matches: 8. The CDR3 sequence is CASSFQGAIVGYTF. The CDR3 DNA reads as TGTGCCAGCAGTTTTCAGGGGGCAATCGTCGGCTACACCTTC.

This chain joins TRBV30 and TRBJ1-2, with a weak D call TRBD1 (6 bases). Germline CDR1 GTSNPN, CDR2 SVGIG (reference sequence). This CDR3 comprises 11 residues. V gave up 4 bases and J gave up 7 bases, with 10 bases separating them. CDR3 nucleotide sequence: TGTGCCTGGACCAGGGGCGGTGGCTACACCTTC. This sequence encodes CAWTRGGGYTF.

The chain couples TRBV12-3 or TRBV12-4 to TRBJ2-7; the match to TRBD2 covers 7 bases. After removal of 6 bases from V and 2 bases from J, the junction contained 4 bases not matched to a gene. The CDR3 runs 13 residues. The CDR3 DNA reads as TGTGCCAGCAGCCCTAGCGGCACCTACGAGCAGTACTTC. Protein sequence: CASSPSGTYEQYF.

The DNA for the CDR3 is TGTGCCAGCAGTTATAGTGATACGCAGTATTTT. It specifies CASSYSDTQYF. The rearrangement joins TRBV6-5 to TRBJ2-3; D is ambiguous. Trimming removed 3 bases from V and 6 bases from J, with 4 bases in between. CDR1 and CDR2 (germline): MNHEY, SVGAGI. This CDR3 has 11 residues.

The chain uses TRBV18 and TRBJ2-7, with D possibly being TRBD1 (6 bases). This CDR3 is 15 amino acids long. CDR1 and CDR2 (germline): KGHSH, LQKENI. V lost 3 bases, J lost 2 bases, and 14 bases lay in between. The CDR3 region has the DNA TGTGCCAGCTCACCGGGGGCGGACGCTGCCTACGAGCAGTACTTC. As protein: CASSPGADAAYEQYF.

Here the CDR3 reads CANGQGVEKLFF. The CDR3 DNA reads as TGTGCCAACGGACAGGGAGTTGAAAAACTGTTTTTT. The V call is TRBV21-1, the J call TRBJ1-4; the D call in the table, TRBD1, was not verified against the DNA. TRBV21-1 is recorded as a pseudogene. This CDR3 is built from 12 residues.

The V and J genes are TRBV30 and TRBJ1-1; perhaps TRBD1 as D (5 bases). Trimming cost V 2 bases and J 1 base, with 11 bases left between them. Germline V gene data show CDR1 as GTSNPN and CDR2 as SVGIG (reference sequence). This CDR3 spans 14 amino acids. The CDR3 DNA reads TGTGCCTGGAGTTCGACAGAGAAGAACACTGAAGCTTTCTTT. Its protein product is CAWSSTEKNTEAFF.

CDR3 in DNA: TGCAGCGTTGAAGGTCTGGCAGGAAAGGACGGGGAGCTGTTTTTT. Protein product: CSVEGLAGKDGELFF. The chain joins TRBV29-1 to TRBJ2-2; D is unresolved. CDR1 SQVTM and CDR2 ANQGSEA come from the germline V gene. The CDR3 spans 15 residues. V lost 1 base and J 7 bases, leaving 16 bases between the germline ends.

The chain couples TRBV3-1 (or the pseudogene TRBV3-2) to TRBJ2-6, with TRBD2 as a possible D gene (5 bases). The germline V gene encodes CDR1 LGHDT and CDR2 YNNKEL (reference sequence). This CDR3 region has 17 residues. V gave up 1 base and J gave up 4 bases, with 14 bases separating them. This CDR3 reads CASSQGPGSGGANVLTF. For the CDR3, the DNA is TGTGCCAGCAGCCAAGGTCCGGGGTCTGGGGGGGCCAACGTCCTGACTTTC.

The chain has TRBV2 and TRBJ2-2; 9 nucleotides match TRBD1. The germline V gene encodes CDR1 SNHLY and CDR2 FYNNEI. V gave up 5 bases and J gave up 6 bases; unmatched junction bases: 10. The CDR3 consists of 16 residues. CDR3 loop: CASSSGQGQGAGELFF. The DNA for the CDR3 is TGTGCCAGCAGTTCCGGACAGGGGCAAGGTGCCGGGGAGCTGTTTTTT.

The gene calls are TRBV10-3 and TRBJ2-3, with D perhaps TRBD2 (5 bases). The CDR3 runs 14 residues. In germline, CDR1 is ENHRY, CDR2 SYGVKD. With 7 bases removed from V and 1 base from J, the gap between germline ends came to 12 bases. The CDR3 here is CAIKGSGGTDTQYF. CDR3 in DNA: TGTGCCATCAAAGGTTCCGGGGGCACAGATACGCAGTATTTT.